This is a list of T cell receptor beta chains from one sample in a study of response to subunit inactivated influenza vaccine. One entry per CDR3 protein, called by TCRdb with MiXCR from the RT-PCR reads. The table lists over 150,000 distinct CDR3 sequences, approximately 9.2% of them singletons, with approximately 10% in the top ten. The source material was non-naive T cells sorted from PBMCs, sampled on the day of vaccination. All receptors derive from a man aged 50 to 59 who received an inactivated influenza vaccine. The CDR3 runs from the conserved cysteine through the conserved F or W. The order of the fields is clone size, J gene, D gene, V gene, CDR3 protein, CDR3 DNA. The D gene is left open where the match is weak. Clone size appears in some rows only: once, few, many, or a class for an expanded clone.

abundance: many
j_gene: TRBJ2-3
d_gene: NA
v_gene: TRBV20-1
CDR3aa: CSAAPGYTDTQYF
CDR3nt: TGCAGTGCCGCCCCTGGATACACAGATACGCAGTATTTT

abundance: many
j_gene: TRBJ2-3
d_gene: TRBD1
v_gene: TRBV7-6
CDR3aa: CASSYPGQGADTQYF
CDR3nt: TGTGCCAGCAGCTATCCGGGACAGGGGGCAGATACGCAGTATTTT

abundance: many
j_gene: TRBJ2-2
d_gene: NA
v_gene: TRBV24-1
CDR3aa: CATSDLGQNTGELFF
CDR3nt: TGTGCCACCAGTGACCTCGGACAGAACACCGGGGAGCTGTTTTTT

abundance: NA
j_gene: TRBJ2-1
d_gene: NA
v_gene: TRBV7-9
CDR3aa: CASGEFIEQFF
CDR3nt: TGTGCCAGCGGGGAGTTCATTGAGCAGTTCTTC

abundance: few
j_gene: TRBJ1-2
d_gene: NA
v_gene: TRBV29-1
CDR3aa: CSVERSGSNGYTF
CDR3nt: TGCAGCGTTGAAAGATCAGGGAGCAATGGCTACACCTTC

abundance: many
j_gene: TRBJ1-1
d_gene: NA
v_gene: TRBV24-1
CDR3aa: CATSRDGTNTEAFF
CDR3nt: TGTGCCACCAGTAGGGACGGAACCAACACTGAAGCTTTCTTT

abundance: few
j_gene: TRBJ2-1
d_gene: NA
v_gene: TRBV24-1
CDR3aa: CATSDATGGTYNEQFF
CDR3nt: TGTGCCACCAGTGATGCCACTGGGGGTACCTACAATGAGCAGTTCTTC

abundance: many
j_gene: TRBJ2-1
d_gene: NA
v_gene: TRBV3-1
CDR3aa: CASSQWAGNNEQFF
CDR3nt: TGTGCCAGCAGTCAATGGGCCGGCAACAATGAGCAGTTCTTC

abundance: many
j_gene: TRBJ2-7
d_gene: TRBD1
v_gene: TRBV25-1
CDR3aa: CASSETLRTGVYEQYF
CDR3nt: TGTGCCAGCAGTGAGACGTTGCGGACAGGGGTCTACGAGCAGTACTTC

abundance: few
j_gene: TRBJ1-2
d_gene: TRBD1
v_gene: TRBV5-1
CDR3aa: CASSLTGQGYGYTF
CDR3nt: TGCGCCAGCAGCTTGACGGGACAGGGATATGGCTACACCTTC

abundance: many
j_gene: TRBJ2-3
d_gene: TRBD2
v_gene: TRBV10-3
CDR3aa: CAIRVAGSTDTQYF
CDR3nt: TGTGCCATCAGGGTAGCGGGGTCCACAGATACGCAGTATTTT

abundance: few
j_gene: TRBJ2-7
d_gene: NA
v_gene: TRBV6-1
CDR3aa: CASNPQAPYEQYF
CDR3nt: TGTGCCAGCAATCCGCAAGCCCCCTACGAGCAGTACTTC

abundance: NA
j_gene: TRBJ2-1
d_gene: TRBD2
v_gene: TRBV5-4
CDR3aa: CASSSGTSGIYNEQFF
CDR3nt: TGTGCCAGCAGCTCCGGGACTAGCGGGATTTACAATGAGCAGTTCTTC

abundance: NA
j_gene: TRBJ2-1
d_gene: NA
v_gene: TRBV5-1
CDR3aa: CASSYSLGYNEQFF
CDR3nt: TGCGCCAGCAGCTACAGCCTGGGCTACAATGAGCAGTTCTTC

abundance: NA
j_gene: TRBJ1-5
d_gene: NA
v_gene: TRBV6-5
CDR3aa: CASSYSAAHSNQPQHF
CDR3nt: TGTGCCAGCAGTTACTCGGCGGCTCATAGCAATCAGCCCCAGCATTTT

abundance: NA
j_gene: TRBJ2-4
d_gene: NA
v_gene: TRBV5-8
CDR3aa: CASGRSIAKNIQYF
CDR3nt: TGTGCCAGCGGTCGTTCAATAGCCAAAAACATTCAGTACTTC

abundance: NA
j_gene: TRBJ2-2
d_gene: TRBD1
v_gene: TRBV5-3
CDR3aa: CAIGPRPGGYTGELFF
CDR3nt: TGTGCCATCGGCCCCAGGCCAGGGGGCTACACCGGGGAGCTGTTTTTT

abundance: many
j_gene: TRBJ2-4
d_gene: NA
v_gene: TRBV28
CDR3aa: CASSLGTGRDIQYF
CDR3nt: TGTGCCAGCAGTCTTGGGACTGGGCGCGACATTCAGTACTTC

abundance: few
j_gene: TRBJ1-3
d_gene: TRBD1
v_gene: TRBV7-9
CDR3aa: CASSLGQRNTIYF
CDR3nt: TGTGCCAGCAGCTTGGGACAGCGAAACACCATATATTTT

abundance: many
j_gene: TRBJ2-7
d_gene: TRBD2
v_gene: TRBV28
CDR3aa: CASSPRSFSGRANEQYF
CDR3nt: TGTGCCAGCAGTCCCCGAAGTTTTAGCGGGAGGGCCAACGAGCAGTACTTC

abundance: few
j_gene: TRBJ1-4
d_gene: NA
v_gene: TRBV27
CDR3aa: CASRPRGTQGGKLFF
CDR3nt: TGTGCCAGCAGGCCTCGGGGGACCCAGGGCGGAAAACTGTTTTTT

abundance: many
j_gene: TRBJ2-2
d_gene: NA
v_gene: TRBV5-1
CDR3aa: CASSSDGTGELFF
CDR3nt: TGCGCCAGCAGCTCAGACGGCACCGGGGAGCTGTTTTTT

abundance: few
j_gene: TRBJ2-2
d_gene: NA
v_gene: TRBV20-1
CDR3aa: CSARAGGLYTGELFF
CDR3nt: TGCAGTGCTAGAGCGGGGGGCCTTTACACCGGGGAGCTGTTTTTT

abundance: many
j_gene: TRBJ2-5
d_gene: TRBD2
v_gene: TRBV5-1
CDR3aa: CASYKAGGDETQYF
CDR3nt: TGCGCCAGCTACAAGGCGGGAGGGGACGAGACCCAGTACTTC

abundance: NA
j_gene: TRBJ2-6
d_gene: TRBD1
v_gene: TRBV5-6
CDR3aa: CASSRPGTGIPVSGANVLTF
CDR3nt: TGTGCCAGCAGCCGTCCCGGGACAGGAATTCCCGTCTCTGGGGCCAACGTCCTGACTTTC

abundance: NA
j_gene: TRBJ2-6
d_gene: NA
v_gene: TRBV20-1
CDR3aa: CSAPSLQGANVLTF
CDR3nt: TGCAGTGCTCCCTCCCTACAGGGGGCCAACGTCCTGACTTTC

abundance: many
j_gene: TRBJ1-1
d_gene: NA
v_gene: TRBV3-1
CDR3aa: CASSPTGTTRGRAEAFF
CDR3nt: TGTGCCAGCAGCCCGACCGGCACAACCCGAGGGAGGGCTGAAGCTTTCTTT

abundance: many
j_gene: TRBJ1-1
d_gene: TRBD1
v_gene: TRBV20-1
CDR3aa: CSARDPGTGVTEAFF
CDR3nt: TGCAGTGCTAGAGATCCTGGGACAGGGGTCACTGAAGCTTTCTTT

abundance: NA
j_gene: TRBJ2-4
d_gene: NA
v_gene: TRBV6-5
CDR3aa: CASSSLLGAKNIQYF
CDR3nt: TGTGCCAGCAGTTCTTTGCTAGGAGCCAAAAACATTCAGTACTTC

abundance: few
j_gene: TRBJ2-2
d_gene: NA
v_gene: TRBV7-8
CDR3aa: CASSPYGSVNTGELFF
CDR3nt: TGTGCCAGCAGCCCGTACGGGTCTGTGAACACCGGGGAGCTGTTTTTT

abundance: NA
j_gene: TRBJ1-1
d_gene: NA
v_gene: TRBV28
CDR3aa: CASGRYTEAFF
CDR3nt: TGTGCCAGCGGACGTTACACTGAAGCTTTCTTT

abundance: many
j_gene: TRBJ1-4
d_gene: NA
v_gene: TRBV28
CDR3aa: CASSPGTSRREKLFF
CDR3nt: TGTGCCAGCAGTCCCGGGACTTCTAGGAGGGAAAAACTGTTTTTT

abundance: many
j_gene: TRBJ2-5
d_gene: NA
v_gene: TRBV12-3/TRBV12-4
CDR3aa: CASSFEGQVAETQYF
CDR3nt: TGTGCCAGCAGTTTCGAGGGGCAGGTAGCTGAGACCCAGTACTTC

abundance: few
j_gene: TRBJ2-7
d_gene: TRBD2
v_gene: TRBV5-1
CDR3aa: CASSLAGGRASEQYF
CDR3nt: TGCGCCAGCAGCTTGGCCGGAGGGAGGGCCAGCGAGCAGTACTTC

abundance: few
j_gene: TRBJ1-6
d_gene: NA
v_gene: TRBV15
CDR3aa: CATSRVLYNSPLHF
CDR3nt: TGTGCCACCAGCAGAGTACTCTATAATTCACCCCTCCACTTT

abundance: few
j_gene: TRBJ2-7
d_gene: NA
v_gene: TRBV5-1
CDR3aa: CASSGSRHFYEQYF
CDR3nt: TGCGCCAGCAGCGGAAGCCGGCACTTCTACGAGCAGTACTTC

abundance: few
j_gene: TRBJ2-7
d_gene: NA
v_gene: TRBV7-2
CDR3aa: CASSLYGRGAYEQYF
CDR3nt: TGTGCCAGCAGCTTATACGGGAGAGGGGCCTACGAGCAGTACTTC

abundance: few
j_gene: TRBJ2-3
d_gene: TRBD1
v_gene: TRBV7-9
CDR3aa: CASSRKGGTGNPVRRDTQYF
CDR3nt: TGTGCCAGCAGCCGTAAGGGCGGGACAGGGAACCCGGTACGTAGAGATACGCAGTATTTT

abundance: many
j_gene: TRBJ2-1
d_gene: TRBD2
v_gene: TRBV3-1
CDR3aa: CASSPERGGKFF
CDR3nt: TGTGCCAGCAGCCCCGAGCGGGGGGGCAAATTCTTC

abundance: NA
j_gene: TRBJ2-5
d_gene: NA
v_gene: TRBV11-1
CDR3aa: CASSTDSTEETQYF
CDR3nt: TGTGCCAGCAGCACAGACTCAACGGAGGAGACCCAGTACTTC

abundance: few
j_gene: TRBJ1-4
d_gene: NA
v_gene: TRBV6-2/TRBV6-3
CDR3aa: CASRGQSNEKLFF
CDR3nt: TGTGCCAGCAGAGGACAGTCCAATGAAAAACTGTTTTTT

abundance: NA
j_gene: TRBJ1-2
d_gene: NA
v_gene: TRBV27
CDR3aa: CASSLSAFYATNYGYTF
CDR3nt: TGTGCCAGCAGTTTATCCGCTTTTTACGCTACTAACTATGGCTACACCTTC